These 13 T cell receptor beta chains share one sample of origin, sequenced in a study of cytomegalovirus exposure and HLA in healthy donors (TCRdb year 2017). The protocol used for the library was the immunoSEQ multiplex PCR assay. For the multiplex PCR, a mixture combining 60 forward primers for TCR Vbeta segments and 13 reverse primers for TCR Jbeta segments was used. TCRdb carries this immuneACCESS record with in-frame sequences only. Its versions omit some clonotypes, under half of them owing to an unresolved V gene in the studies checked, with the rest unexplained. This sample holds about 120,000 clones; around three quarters were observed only once. Jointly, the top ten make up more than 2.5% of the sample. Sequencing was done on a sample of PBMCs. The source of these receptors is a woman between 50 and 59 years old in good health and CMV-seronegative.

The chain couples TRBV4-3 to TRBJ2-1; possibly TRBD1 for D (5 bases). The CDR3 runs 15 residues. Looked up from germline, CDR1 is LGHNA and CDR2 is YSLEER. Trimming shortened V by 0 bases and J by 3 bases, and 9 bases separated the two germline ends. The chain's CDR3 is CASSQEHRNYNEQFF. The CDR3 nucleotides read TGCGCCAGCAGCCAAGAACACAGGAACTACAATGAGCAGTTCTTC.

The chain recombines TRBV25-1 with TRBJ2-5; D is unresolved. The germline V gene encodes CDR1 MGHDK and CDR2 SYGVNS. V lost 3 bases and J 1 base, leaving 9 bases between the germline ends. The CDR3 totals 14 residues. CDR3 region: CASSDISPQETQYF. CDR3 DNA: TGTGCCAGCAGTGATATCAGTCCCCAAGAGACCCAGTACTTC.

This clone was found a few times. CDR3: CASSLLGGADMNTEAFF. The CDR3 region has the DNA TGTGCCAGCAGTTTACTAGGGGGGGCTGACATGAACACTGAAGCTTTCTTT. The genes are TRBV28 and TRBJ1-1, with D possibly matching TRBD1 (6 bases). This CDR3 contains 17 residues. Germline values: CDR1 MDHEN, CDR2 SYDVKM. The ends were cut back, 2 bases at V and 0 bases at J, with 16 bases in the middle.

The chain uses TRBV5-4 and TRBJ2-3, with TRBD1 matching over 12 bases. This CDR3 contains 15 residues. Germline V gene data show CDR1 as SGHNT and CDR2 as YYREEE (reference sequence). V lost 5 bases, J lost 4 bases, and 5 bases stayed unmatched. The CDR3 protein is CASSWDRGRADTQYF. DNA of the CDR3: TGTGCCAGCAGTTGGGACAGGGGGCGCGCAGATACGCAGTATTTT.

This clone showed up just a few times. The chain is built from TRBV7-2 and TRBJ1-1; D gene unclear. Germline V gives CDR1 SGHTA, CDR2 FQGNSA. The CDR3 extends over 13 amino acids. V lost 5 bases and J 4 bases, leaving 11 bases between the germline ends. CDR3: CASSIGEGTEAFF. The DNA for the CDR3 is TGTGCCAGCAGCATCGGAGAGGGCACTGAAGCTTTCTTT.

V and J are TRBV30 and TRBJ1-2; D is unclear. V was trimmed by 3 bases and J by 0 bases, leaving 14 bases between them. Germline V lookup: CDR1 GTSNPN, CDR2 SVGIG (reference sequence). The CDR3 is 15 residues long. The CDR3, as DNA: TGTGCCTGGAGCCATGAGACACTCACTAACTATGGCTACACCTTC. The encoded protein is CAWSHETLTNYGYTF. Together with reference TRBV30 and TRBJ1-2, the CDR3 gives the full variable domain: SQTIHQWPATLVQPVGSPLSLECTVEGTSNPNLYWYRQAAGRGLQLLFYSVGIGQISSEVPQNLSASRPQDRQFILSSKKLLLSDSGFYLCAWSHETLTNYGYTFGSGTRLTVV.

Concerning this clone itself: The junction departs from the called germline gene at one end, perhaps through a read error. The V and J genes are TRBV7-9 and TRBJ2-1; perhaps TRBD1 as D (9 bases). CDR1 SEHNR and CDR2 FQNEAQ come from the germline V gene (reference sequence). This CDR3 is built from 16 residues. In DNA, the CDR3 is TGTTCCAGCGGGGGACAGGGCAAGGCCTCCTACAATGAGCAGTTCTTC. Amino acids: CSSGGQGKASYNEQFF.

The rearrangement links TRBV4-2 to TRBJ2-2, with a tentative D call TRBD2 (5 bases). Germline V gives CDR1 LGHNA, CDR2 YNFKEQ. This CDR3 is built from 15 residues. V dropped 10 bases and J dropped 0 bases, with 15 bases sitting between them. CDR3 nucleotides: TGTGCCACCACCTCGGGGTCGTCGAACACCGGGGAGCTGTTTTTT. Translation: CATTSGSSNTGELFF.

This clone was seen only once. V is TRBV5-4 and J is TRBJ2-2; 9 nucleotides align to TRBD1. Germline-derived CDR1 and CDR2 are SGHNT and YYREEE (reference sequence). The CDR3 spans 16 residues. The ends lost 0 bases at V and 2 bases at J; junction bases unmatched: 2. CDR3 region: CASSLVGQGNTGELFF. CDR3 sequence (DNA): TGTGCCAGCAGCTTGGTGGGACAGGGAAACACCGGGGAGCTGTTTTTT.

The rearrangement links TRBV6-5 to TRBJ2-5; tentatively, D is TRBD2 (6 bases). Trimming took 2 bases from V and 6 from J, leaving 16 bases between them. The CDR3 contains 15 residues. Germline V lookup: CDR1 MNHEY, CDR2 SVGAGI. The CDR3 DNA is TGTGCCAGCAGTTACCGGGGGACCATGGGAAAGACCCAGTACTTC. Amino acid sequence: CASSYRGTMGKTQYF.

This clone was observed a single time. The V and J genes are TRBV30 and TRBJ1-1, with D uncertain. Looked up from germline, CDR1 is GTSNPN and CDR2 is SVGIG (reference sequence). This CDR3 contains 13 residues. Trimming cost V 1 base and J 3 bases, with 9 bases left between them. The CDR3 loop reads CAWSGSGYTEAFF. The CDR3 nucleotides read TGTGCCTGGAGTGGGTCAGGCTACACTGAAGCTTTCTTT.

This clone was recorded once. Other DNA sequences within the sample encode an identical CDR3. The rearrangement joins TRBV19 to TRBJ2-7, with TRBD1 matching 9 bases. V shed 8 bases, J shed 3 bases, and the junction held 2 bases outside the gene matches. The CDR3 has 12 residues. The germline CDR1 and CDR2 sequences are LNHDA and SQIVND (reference sequence). The CDR3 DNA reads as TGTGCCAGTTCGGGACAGGGCTACGAGCAGTACTTC. This translates into CASSGQGYEQYF.

J is TRBJ1-1 and V is TRBV6-1; TRBD1 might be the D (6 bases). Germline V gene sequence: CDR1 MNHNS, CDR2 SASEGT. This CDR3 contains 13 residues. V was pared by 6 bases and J by 2 bases, with 10 bases between. This CDR3 is CASSRGTNTEAFF. The CDR3 DNA reads as TGTGCCAGCAGCAGGGGCACCAACACTGAAGCTTTCTTT.